Below, 3 T cell receptor beta chains from the same sample are listed, as sequenced in a study of cytomegalovirus exposure and HLA in healthy donors. The PCR employed 60 Vbeta primers together with 13 Jbeta primers. The method was immunoSEQ multiplex PCR; TCRdb's version includes in-frame clones alone and lacks a portion of them. The table includes 200,000 to 250,000 clones, around 76% detected once. Sequenced material: PBMCs. The receptors come from a man aged 18 to 30 in good health and CMV-seronegative.

J is TRBJ2-5 and V is TRBV27; 7 bases agree with TRBD1. CDR1 is MNHEY and CDR2 is SMNVEV in the germline V gene (reference sequence). Losses at the gene ends were 6 bases for V and 0 bases for J; bases not matched to a gene: 16. The CDR3 loop spans 18 amino acids. The chain's CDR3 is CASSPGQTIPEYQETQYF. CDR3 in DNA: TGTGCCAGCAGCCCGGGACAGACTATTCCAGAGTACCAAGAGACCCAGTACTTC.

This clone was counted between two and nine times. This chain links TRBV30 with TRBJ2-6, with D uncertain. This CDR3 has 13 amino acids. V lost 5 bases to trimming and J lost 0 bases, with 5 bases between them. Germline V gene sequence: CDR1 GTSNPN, CDR2 SVGIG (reference sequence). The CDR3 loop is CAWCLSGANVLTF. The CDR3, as DNA: TGTGCCTGGTGTCTCTCTGGGGCCAACGTCCTGACTTTC.

The chain carries TRBV5-6 and TRBJ1-2; TRBD1 is a possible D gene (6 bases). The CDR3 loop spans 15 amino acids. V was clipped by 4 bases and J by 3 bases, with 16 bases between them. Germline values: CDR1 SGHDT, CDR2 YYEEEE. The CDR3 DNA follows: TGTGCCAGCAGCCTAGGGGGGGCCGACTACTATGGCTACACCTTC. It codes for CASSLGGADYYGYTF.